This record looks at one T cell receptor beta chain sequence and its context. This clonotype was seen only a few times. Its antigen remains unidentified. No base-level quality is on record; no much larger clone is a single base apart. The run used an Illumina HiSeq 1500. TCRdb reworked the public reads: Q25 trimming with fastp, MiXCR clone assembly, productive beta chains retained. Each entry is one CDR3 protein sequence, shown with its most common DNA and genes. The sample includes 560,000 or so distinct CDR3 sequences, with 16% observed a single time. Around 25% of the sample belongs to the ten largest clones. The cysteine opens and the phenylalanine closes a CDR3 of 15 amino acids. The kept DNA is CDR3 alone, 45 bases in frame from the first base. CDR1 and CDR2 are drawn from the germline V gene: SNHLY, FYNNEI. V is reduced by 4 bases and J by 4 bases, leaving a spacing of 14 bases between them. The sample comes from a study of T cell repertoires in cytomegalovirus infection (dated by TCRdb to about 2019). Context from the whole study: Donor HLA type was relevant to the analysis, because carriage of CMV infection together with the matching HLA type was indicated by public TCR beta signatures. The study at large found these results: In both this cohort and an independent cohort of some 380 donors, the cumulative frequency of public TCR beta family members distinguished carriers of CMV infection plus the relevant HLA type. The ex vivo response was dominated by HLA-C-restricted CMV-specific TCR beta clonotypes, and the single most frequent clonotype in two of eight donors was supplied by these HLA-C-restricted clonotypes.

The clonotype originates from a human donor in good health (CMV status not recorded). Some clones in this sample may be carry-over from other donors' samples. Source material: CD8+ T cells from PBMCs. In this chain, TRBV2 is recombined with TRBJ1-5, and possibly TRBD1, on 6 matching bases. The DNA sequence reads TGTGCCAGCAGTGTGGGGCAGGGGTTGAATCAGCCCCAGCATTTT. Translated, it gives CASSVGQGLNQPQHF.